The 25 T cell receptor beta chains below were found in one sample sequenced in a study of post-analysis software for immune sequencing data. Libraries were made from TCR beta cDNA, and they carried unique molecular identifiers. TCRdb itself ran the PCR reads through MiXCR, one entry per CDR3 protein. Of hundreds of thousands of distinct CDR3 sequences in the sample, about 57% are singletons; the top ten hold 4.6%. Overall study results and limits: Patients used about 5 TRBV segments, including TRBV5-6, TRBV5-1 and TRBV20-1, more often than controls.

These receptors are not linked to any known antigen. Sequencing was carried out using blood. The receptor source for this set is a girl aged 10-17 years with multiple sclerosis.

CDR3 coding DNA: TGTGCCAGCAGTACTAGAGTAGCCGGGACAGGGACGAATGAGCAGTTCTTC. It encodes CASSTRVAGTGTNEQFF. The V call is TRBV12-3 or TRBV12-4, the J call TRBJ2-1, with 9 bases aligning to TRBD1. The CDR3 is made up of 17 amino acids. With V trimmed by 5 bases and J by 7 bases, 15 bases remained unmatched.

The V gene is TRBV29-1, the J gene TRBJ2-5, with 9 nucleotides matching TRBD1. The CDR3 runs to 14 residues. Trimming cost V 5 bases and J 4 bases; bases outside gene matches: 8. CDR1 SQVTM and CDR2 ANQGSEA come from the germline V gene. CDR3 sequence (DNA): TGCAGCGTTACCGGGACAGGGAGCGGAGAGACCCAGTACTTC. This gives the protein CSVTGTGSGETQYF.

V usage is TRBV5-1 and J usage is TRBJ2-1; D is perhaps TRBD1 or TRBD2 (6 bases each). V gave up 4 bases and J gave up 10 bases, with 24 bases separating them. Germline V gene data show CDR1 as SGHRS and CDR2 as YFSETQ. The CDR3 runs to 16 residues. CDR3: CASSPGAGRFESEQFF. The DNA of the CDR3 is TGCGCCAGCAGCCCGGGGGCAGGGAGGTTTGAGTCGGAGCAGTTCTTC.

This chain uses TRBV7-9 with TRBJ2-1, with TRBD1 matching over 10 bases. This CDR3 contains 16 residues. After removal of 4 bases from V and 0 bases from J, the junction contained 3 bases not matched to a gene. Germline CDR1 and CDR2: SEHNR and FQNEAQ (reference sequence). CDR3 nucleotides: TGTGCCAGCAGCTCCGGGACAGGGGCCTCCTACAATGAGCAGTTCTTC. Its protein is CASSSGTGASYNEQFF.

The chain is built from TRBV7-9 and TRBJ2-7, with TRBD1 identical over 8 bases. Trimming cost V 5 bases and J 0 bases; bases outside gene matches: 9. The CDR3 totals 16 residues. Germline lookup yields CDR1 SEHNR and CDR2 FQNEAQ (reference sequence). The CDR3 here is CASSGPGQASSYEQYF. As DNA, the CDR3 is TGTGCCAGCAGCGGACCGGGACAGGCGAGCTCCTACGAGCAGTACTTC.

The V and J genes are TRBV20-1 and TRBJ1-4, with D perhaps matching TRBD1 (5 bases). The CDR3 has 14 amino acids. The V end was cut by 5 bases, the J end by 8 bases, with 18 bases between. In germline, CDR1 is DFQATT, CDR2 SNEGSKA (reference sequence). The CDR3 loop reads CSASNRDFREKLFF. The DNA of the CDR3 is TGCAGTGCTTCTAACCGGGACTTTAGGGAAAAACTGTTTTTT.

This clonotype was found a few times. V and J are TRBV20-1 and TRBJ2-1, with 10 bases fitting TRBD2. Germline CDR1 reads DFQATT; CDR2 reads SNEGSKA (reference sequence). V gave up 4 bases and J gave up 3 bases; unmatched junction bases: 3. This CDR3 is built from 14 residues. The CDR3: CSATSGRDYNEQFF. DNA for the CDR3: TGCAGTGCTACCAGCGGGAGGGACTACAATGAGCAGTTCTTC.

J is TRBJ2-3 and V is TRBV5-1; TRBD2 matches 7 bases. V lost 7 bases and J lost 4; bases outside the gene matches: 6. CDR3 size: 13 residues. The germline V gene has CDR1 SGHRS and CDR2 YFSETQ. The CDR3 bases are TGCGCCAGCGACCTGGGGGGGTCAGATACGCAGTATTTT. Its protein is CASDLGGSDTQYF.

The chain has TRBV5-5 and TRBJ2-7, with TRBD1 as a possible D gene (5 bases). Germline lookup yields CDR1 SGHKS and CDR2 YYEKEE (reference sequence). V was shortened by 4 bases and J by 0 bases, with 14 bases between the two germline ends. The CDR3 length is 15 residues. CDR3: CASSPQTVNSYEQYF. The CDR3 nucleotides read TGTGCCAGCAGCCCTCAGACAGTGAACTCCTACGAGCAGTACTTC.

The CDR3 coding sequence is TGCAGTGCTATACTAGGTAACTACGAGCAGTACTTC. Amino acid sequence: CSAILGNYEQYF. V and J are TRBV20-1 and TRBJ2-7; possibly TRBD2 for D (5 bases). The V gene lost 4 bases and the J gene lost 3 bases, with 10 bases spanning the gap. There are 12 residues in the CDR3. Germline-derived CDR1 and CDR2 are DFQATT and SNEGSKA (reference sequence).

This clonotype came up a few times. The chain recombines TRBV29-1 with TRBJ1-2; maybe TRBD1 (6 bases). Trimming took off 6 bases at V and 8 bases at J, with 16 bases between the two ends. This CDR3 contains 12 residues. Germline assignment: CDR1 SQVTM and CDR2 ANQGSEA. In DNA form, the CDR3 reads TGCAGCGTGGGTCAGGGGACAAAGGGCTACACCTTC. This encodes CSVGQGTKGYTF.

This clonotype was counted only a few times. This chain joins TRBV5-1 and TRBJ1-1; no reliable D call. Germline V gene lookup returns CDR1 SGHRS and CDR2 YFSETQ. Trimming stripped 3 bases from V and 1 base from J, with 13 bases between. The CDR3 totals 15 residues. DNA for the CDR3: TGCGCCAGCAGCTGGGTCGGCCTGCCGAACACTGAAGCTTTCTTT. The encoded protein is CASSWVGLPNTEAFF.

This clonotype appeared a few times. The chain joins TRBV29-1 to TRBJ2-7; 9 positions match TRBD1. The CDR3 covers 12 residues. J lost 3 bases, V lost 6 bases, and 3 bases had no gene match. CDR1 SQVTM and CDR2 ANQGSEA come from the germline V gene. The CDR3 DNA sequence: TGCAGCGTCGCGGACAGGGGCTACGAGCAGTACTTC. Translation: CSVADRGYEQYF.

V is TRBV24-1 and J is TRBJ2-3; D perhaps matches TRBD2 (5 bases). CDR1 KGHDR and CDR2 SFDVKD come from the germline V gene. This CDR3 contains 17 residues. Trimming pared 2 bases from V and 2 bases from J, leaving 16 bases between. The CDR3 is CATSDSKESGFTDTQYF. Here the CDR3 DNA reads TGTGCCACCAGTGATTCGAAAGAATCGGGATTCACAGATACGCAGTATTTT.

V and J are TRBV12-3 or TRBV12-4 and TRBJ1-5, with a weak D call TRBD1 (6 bases). The CDR3 consists of 14 residues. V was clipped by 5 bases and J by 3 bases, with 11 bases between them. The CDR3 loop reads CASSHQGYNQPQHF. CDR3 in DNA: TGTGCCAGCAGTCATCAGGGGTACAATCAGCCCCAGCATTTT.

This clonotype is a singleton in its sample. This rearrangement joins TRBV5-1 to TRBJ2-7, with 8 bases matching TRBD2. Germline V gene sequence: CDR1 SGHRS, CDR2 YFSETQ. V shed 8 bases, J shed 3 bases, and the junction held 7 bases outside the gene matches. The CDR3 consists of 13 residues. The CDR3 protein is CASSTSDLYEQYF. The DNA for the CDR3 is TGCGCCAGTTCGACTAGCGACCTCTACGAGCAGTACTTC.

This rearrangement joins TRBV27 to TRBJ2-5, with 8 bases aligning to TRBD2. Trimming took 3 bases from V and 4 from J; bases not matched to a gene: 4. CDR1 MNHEY and CDR2 SMNVEV come from the germline V gene (reference sequence). The CDR3 runs 14 residues. The DNA of the CDR3 is TGTGCCAGCAGTTTCCTAGCGGGTCCAGAGACCCAGTACTTC. Translating gives CASSFLAGPETQYF.

This clonotype has a handful of counts. This rearrangement joins TRBV6-6 to TRBJ2-1; TRBD1 or TRBD2 may be the D gene (5 bases each). Germline loops: CDR1 MNHNY, CDR2 SVGAGI (reference sequence). This CDR3 region has 15 residues. Between the trimmed V and J ends, which lost 5 bases and 9 bases, there was a span of 20 bases. For the CDR3, the DNA is TGTGCCAGCAGTAGGGAGTTGTTGGGGCCCCGTGAGCAGTTCTTC. Protein: CASSRELLGPREQFF.

The chain recombines TRBV10-3 with TRBJ1-1; D might be TRBD1 (5 bases). V was cut by 6 bases and J by 1 base, with 9 bases left in between. CDR1 is ENHRY and CDR2 is SYGVKD in the germline V gene. CDR3 length equals 13 residues. CDR3 nucleotides: TGTGCCATCAGAAGAGGGACGAACACTGAAGCTTTCTTT. This encodes CAIRRGTNTEAFF.

The genes are TRBV20-1 and TRBJ2-1; D remains unclear. The CDR3 length is 16 residues. With 2 bases removed from V and 0 bases from J, the gap between germline ends came to 14 bases. CDR1 is DFQATT, CDR2 SNEGSKA, per germline (reference sequence). This CDR3 is CSARSLNTSSYNEQFF. The CDR3 DNA follows: TGCAGTGCTAGAAGCTTGAATACGAGCTCCTACAATGAGCAGTTCTTC.

This clonotype was seen a few times. The V gene is TRBV3-1, the J gene TRBJ1-2; D unclear. Trimming removed 2 bases at V and 0 bases at J, with 7 bases between. This CDR3 comprises 14 residues. The germline gives CDR1 LGHDT, CDR2 YNNKEL (reference sequence). The CDR3 spells CASSQTSSNYGYTF. As DNA, the CDR3 is TGTGCCAGCAGCCAAACATCGTCTAACTATGGCTACACCTTC.

J is TRBJ2-1 and V is TRBV4-1; perhaps D is TRBD1 or TRBD2 (5 bases each). The CDR3 extends over 16 amino acids. The V end lost 1 base, the J end lost 7 bases, and 17 bases lay between the germline ends. Germline V gives CDR1 MGHRA, CDR2 YSYEKL. CDR3 sequence reads: CASSQGLAYEGNEQFF. The CDR3 DNA reads as TGCGCCAGCAGCCAAGGATTAGCGTACGAGGGGAATGAGCAGTTCTTC.

The chain combines TRBV29-1 with TRBJ1-1; D may be TRBD1 (5 bases). This CDR3 has 14 amino acids. Looked up from germline, CDR1 is SQVTM and CDR2 is ANQGSEA. V lost 7 bases and J lost 0, with 15 bases in between. The CDR3 protein is CSGTRAIVNTEAFF. For the CDR3, the DNA is TGCAGCGGGACCAGGGCGATAGTGAACACTGAAGCTTTCTTT.

The chain employs TRBV6-1 and TRBJ2-3; D is perhaps TRBD2 (6 bases). Per the germline V gene, CDR1 is MNHNS and CDR2 is SASEGT. This CDR3 is built from 17 residues. Deletions cut 6 bases from V and 2 bases from J, with 21 bases between. The DNA of the CDR3 is TGTGCCAGCAGCCGAAAACTAGCTCACCAAACCACAGATACGCAGTATTTT. Its protein is CASSRKLAHQTTDTQYF.

The genes are TRBV7-2 and TRBJ2-3, with 14 bases fitting TRBD2. CDR3 size: 17 residues. Germline CDR1 SGHTA, CDR2 FQGNSA. V lost 6 bases and J lost 2; bases outside the gene matches: 7. In DNA form, the CDR3 reads TGTGCCAGCAGACGGACTAGCGGGAGGACTACCACAGATACGCAGTATTTT. Translated: CASRRTSGRTTTDTQYF. Combining the CDR3 with reference TRBV7-2 and TRBJ2-3 gives the whole variable domain GAGVSQSPSNKVTEKGKDVELRCDPISGHTALYWYRQSLGQGLEFLIYFQGNSAPDKSGLPSDRFSAERTGGSVSTLTIQRTQQEDSAVYLCASRRTSGRTTTDTQYFGPGTRLTVL.